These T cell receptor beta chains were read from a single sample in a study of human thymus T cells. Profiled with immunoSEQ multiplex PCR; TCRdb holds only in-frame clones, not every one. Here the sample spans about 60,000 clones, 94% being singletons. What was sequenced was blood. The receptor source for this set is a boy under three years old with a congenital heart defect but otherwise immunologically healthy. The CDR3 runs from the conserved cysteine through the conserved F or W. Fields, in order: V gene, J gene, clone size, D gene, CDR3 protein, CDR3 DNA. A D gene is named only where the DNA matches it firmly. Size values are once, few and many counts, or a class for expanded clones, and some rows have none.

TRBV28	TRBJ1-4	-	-	CASTRDGQKLFF	TGTGCCAGCACCAGGGACGGGCAAAAACTGTTTTTT
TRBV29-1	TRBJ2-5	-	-	CSVEGRGETQYF	TGCAGCGTTGAAGGCAGGGGAGAGACCCAGTACTTC
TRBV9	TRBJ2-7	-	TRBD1	CASSQGVGERYEQYF	TGTGCCAGCAGTCAGGGGGTTGGGGAAAGGTACGAGCAGTACTTC
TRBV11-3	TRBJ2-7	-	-	CASSLDQSYEQYF	TGTGCCAGCAGCTTAGATCAATCCTACGAGCAGTACTTC
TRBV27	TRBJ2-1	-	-	CASSLRSALRNEQFF	TGTGCCAGCAGTTTACGTAGCGCACTGAGGAATGAGCAGTTCTTC
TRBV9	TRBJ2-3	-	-	CASSVGVATDTQYF	TGTGCCAGCAGCGTAGGGGTAGCCACAGATACGCAGTATTTT
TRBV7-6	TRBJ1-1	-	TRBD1	CASSSQRRQGTEAFF	TGTGCCAGCAGCTCCCAAAGACGACAGGGAACTGAAGCTTTCTTT
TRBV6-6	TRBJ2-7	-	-	CASGPLATVPYEQYF	TGTGCCAGCGGCCCTCTCGCGACAGTTCCCTACGAGCAGTACTTC
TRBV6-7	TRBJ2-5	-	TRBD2	CASRTFSGEQETQYF	TGTGCCAGCAGGACCTTTAGCGGGGAACAAGAGACCCAGTACTTC
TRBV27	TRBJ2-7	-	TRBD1	CASRPGQVLPYLYEQYF	TGTGCCAGCAGACCGGGACAGGTCCTTCCTTATCTCTACGAGCAGTACTTC
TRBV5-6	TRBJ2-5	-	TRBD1	CASSLEWDRKETQYF	TGTGCCAGCAGCTTGGAGTGGGACAGGAAAGAGACCCAGTACTTC
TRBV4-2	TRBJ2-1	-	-	CASSRHRANEQFF	TGTGCCAGCAGCCGCCACAGGGCGAATGAGCAGTTCTTC
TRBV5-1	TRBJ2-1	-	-	CASSLFPGNEQFF	TGCGCCAGCAGCTTGTTCCCTGGGAATGAGCAGTTCTTC
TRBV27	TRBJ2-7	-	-	CASSYHMDHEQYF	TGTGCCAGCAGTTATCATATGGACCACGAGCAGTACTTC
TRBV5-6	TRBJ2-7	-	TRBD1	CASSLTGVAYEQYF	TGTGCCAGCAGCTTAACAGGGGTGGCCTACGAGCAGTACTTC
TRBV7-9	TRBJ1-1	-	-	CASSISSGVNTEAFF	TGTGCCAGCAGCATATCGTCAGGGGTTAACACTGAAGCTTTCTTT
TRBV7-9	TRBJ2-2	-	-	CASSFAEPGELFF	TGTGCCAGCAGCTTTGCGGAGCCCGGGGAGCTGTTTTTT
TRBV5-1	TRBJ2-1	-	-	CASSWRLYNEQFF	TGCGCCAGCAGCTGGCGGCTCTACAATGAGCAGTTCTTC
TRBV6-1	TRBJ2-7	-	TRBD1	CASRDRGYEQYF	TGTGCCAGCCGGGACAGGGGGTACGAGCAGTACTTC
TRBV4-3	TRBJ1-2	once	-	CASSRRYGNYGYTF	TGCGCCAGCAGCCGAAGATACGGGAACTATGGCTACACCTTC
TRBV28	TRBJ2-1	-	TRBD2	CASSLVGRTSGHNEQFF	TGTGCCAGCAGTTTAGTGGGCCGAACTAGCGGTCACAATGAGCAGTTCTTC
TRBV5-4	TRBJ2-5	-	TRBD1	CASSLERQGKETQYF	TGTGCCAGCAGCTTGGAAAGACAGGGGAAGGAGACCCAGTACTTC
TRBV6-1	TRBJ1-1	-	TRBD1	CASSGDRGEVSTEAFF	TGTGCCAGCAGTGGGGACAGGGGAGAGGTTTCGACTGAAGCTTTCTTT
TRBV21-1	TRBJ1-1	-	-	CASSKSDRPNTEAFF	TGTGCCAGCAGCAAGTCAGACAGGCCGAACACTGAAGCTTTCTTT
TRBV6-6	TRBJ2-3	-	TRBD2	CASRGLGGSDTQYF	TGTGCCAGCAGGGGACTAGGCGGGTCAGATACGCAGTATTTT
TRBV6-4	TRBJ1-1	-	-	CASIRGEAFF	TGTGCCAGCATACGGGGTGAAGCTTTCTTT
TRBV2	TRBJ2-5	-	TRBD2	CASATSGQETQYF	TGTGCCAGCGCTACTAGCGGGCAAGAGACCCAGTACTTC